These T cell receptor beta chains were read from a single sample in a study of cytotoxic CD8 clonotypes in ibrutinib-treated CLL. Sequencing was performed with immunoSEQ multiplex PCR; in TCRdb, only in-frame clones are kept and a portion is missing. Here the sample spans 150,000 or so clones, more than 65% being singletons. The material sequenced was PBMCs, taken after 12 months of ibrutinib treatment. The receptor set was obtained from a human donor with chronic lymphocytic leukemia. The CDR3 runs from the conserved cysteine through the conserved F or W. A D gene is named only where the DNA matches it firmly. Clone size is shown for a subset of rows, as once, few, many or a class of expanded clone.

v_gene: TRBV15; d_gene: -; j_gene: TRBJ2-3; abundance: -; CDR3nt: TGTGCCACCAGCAGAGATAGGCAACAAGATACGCAGTATTTT; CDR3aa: CATSRDRQQDTQYF
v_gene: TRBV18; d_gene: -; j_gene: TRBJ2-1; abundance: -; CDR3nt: TGTGCCAGCTTATCCCAAAGAGGACTCAAAACTCCAGATGAGCAGTTCTTC; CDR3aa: CASLSQRGLKTPDEQFF
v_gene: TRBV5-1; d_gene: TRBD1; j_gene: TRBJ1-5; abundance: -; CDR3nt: TGCGCCAGCAGCCGGACAGGGGGCGCGGACCAGCCCCAGCATTTT; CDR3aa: CASSRTGGADQPQHF
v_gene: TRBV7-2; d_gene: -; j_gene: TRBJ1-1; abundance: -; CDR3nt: TGTGCCAGCAGCGTACTCGGGACGCGGACTGAAGCTTTCTTT; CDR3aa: CASSVLGTRTEAFF
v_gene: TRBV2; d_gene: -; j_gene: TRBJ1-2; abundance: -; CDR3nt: TGTGCCAGCAGTGGGGACGCCCAAGGGGTTGGCTACACCTTC; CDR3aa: CASSGDAQGVGYTF
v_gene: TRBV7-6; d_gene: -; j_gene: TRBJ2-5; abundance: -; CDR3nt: TGTGCCAGCAGCTTAAGGAGTAAGACAGTTCAAGAGACCCAGTACTTC; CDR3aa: CASSLRSKTVQETQYF
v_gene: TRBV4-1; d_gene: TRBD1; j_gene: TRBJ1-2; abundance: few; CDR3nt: TGCGCCAGCAGCCCCGGGACAGCGCCTAACTATGGCTACACCTTC; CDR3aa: CASSPGTAPNYGYTF
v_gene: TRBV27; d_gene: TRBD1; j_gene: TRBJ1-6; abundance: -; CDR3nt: TGTGCCAGCAGTTCAGTCGGACAGGGCTATAATTCACCCCTCCACTTT; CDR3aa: CASSSVGQGYNSPLHF
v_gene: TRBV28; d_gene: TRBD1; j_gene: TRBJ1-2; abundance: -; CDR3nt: TGTGCCAGCATTGAAGGGGGCTTTATGAGTGGCTACACCTTC; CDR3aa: CASIEGGFMSGYTF
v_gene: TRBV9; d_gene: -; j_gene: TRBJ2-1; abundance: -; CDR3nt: TGTGCCAGCAGCGTAGAACTAGCAGGGAATGAGCAGTTCTTC; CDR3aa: CASSVELAGNEQFF
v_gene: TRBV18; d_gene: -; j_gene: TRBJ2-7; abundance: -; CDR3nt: TGTGCCAGCTCACACGACAGCTCCTACGAGCAGTACTTC; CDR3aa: CASSHDSSYEQYF
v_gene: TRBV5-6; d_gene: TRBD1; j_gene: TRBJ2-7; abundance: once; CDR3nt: TGTGCCAGCAGCAGAACGGACAGGGAACAGTACTTC; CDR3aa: CASSRTDREQYF
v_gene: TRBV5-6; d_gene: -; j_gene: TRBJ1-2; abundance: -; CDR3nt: TGTGCCAGCAGCTCCCTCCCGGGGCGCGTCTATGGCTACACCTTC; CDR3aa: CASSSLPGRVYGYTF
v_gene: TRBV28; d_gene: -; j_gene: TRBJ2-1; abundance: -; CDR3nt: TGTGCCAGCCCCCCCCCGATCGGGCGGAGCTCCTACAATGAGCAGTTCTTC; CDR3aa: CASPPPIGRSSYNEQFF
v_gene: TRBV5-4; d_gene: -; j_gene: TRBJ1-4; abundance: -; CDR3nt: TGTGCCAGCAGCTCCCCAGGAGGGGTCAATGAAAAACTGTTTTTT; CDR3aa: CASSSPGGVNEKLFF
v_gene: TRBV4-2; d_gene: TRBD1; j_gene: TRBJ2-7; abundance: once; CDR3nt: TGTGCCAGCAGCCAAGATAACCCGCGGACAGGGCTCGAGCAGTACTTC; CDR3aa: CASSQDNPRTGLEQYF
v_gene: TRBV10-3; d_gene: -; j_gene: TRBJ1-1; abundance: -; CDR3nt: TGTGCCATCAGTGGGACGGGCAGGGGTGACACTGAAGCTTTCTTT; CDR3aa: CAISGTGRGDTEAFF
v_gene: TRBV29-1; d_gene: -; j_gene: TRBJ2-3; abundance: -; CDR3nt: TGCAGCGTGAGACAGGCAGATACGCAGTATTTT; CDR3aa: CSVRQADTQYF
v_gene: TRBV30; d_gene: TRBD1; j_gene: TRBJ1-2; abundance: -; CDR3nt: TGTGCCTGGAGTGTACTGACAGGGGGCTATGGCTACACCTTC; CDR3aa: CAWSVLTGGYGYTF
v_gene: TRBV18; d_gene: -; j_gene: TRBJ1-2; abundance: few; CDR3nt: TGTGCCAGCGGGAAGATCCGGGACTCCGGCTACACCTTC; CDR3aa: CASGKIRDSGYTF
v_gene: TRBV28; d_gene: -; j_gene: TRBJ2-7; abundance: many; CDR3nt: TGTGCCAGCAGTTTTAATAAAGCGCAGTACTTC; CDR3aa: CASSFNKAQYF
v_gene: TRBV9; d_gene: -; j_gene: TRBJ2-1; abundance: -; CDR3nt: TGTGCCAGCAGCGTTGGGGGATCCGCGGGTGAGCAGTTCTTC; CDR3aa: CASSVGGSAGEQFF
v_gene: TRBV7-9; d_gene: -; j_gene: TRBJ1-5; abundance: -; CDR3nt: TGTGCCAGCAGCCGAGGAAATCAGCCCCAGCATTTT; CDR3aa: CASSRGNQPQHF
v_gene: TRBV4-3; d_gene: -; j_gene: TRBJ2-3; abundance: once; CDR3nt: TGCGCCAGCAGCGCCTACACAGATACGCAGTATTTT; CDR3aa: CASSAYTDTQYF
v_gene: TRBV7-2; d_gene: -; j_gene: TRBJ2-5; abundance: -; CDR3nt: TGTGCCAGCAGCTTAGTTTCCGGGACGGGCCTAGAGACCCAGTACTTC; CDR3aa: CASSLVSGTGLETQYF
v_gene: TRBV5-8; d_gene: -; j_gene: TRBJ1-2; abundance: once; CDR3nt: TGTGCCAGCAGCTTGGGAGAGGTCTATGGCTACACCTTC; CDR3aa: CASSLGEVYGYTF
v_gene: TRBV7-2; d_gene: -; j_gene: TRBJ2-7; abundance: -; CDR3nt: TGTGCCAGCAGCTCCTCCCGGGACACACTACGGGAGCAGTACTTC; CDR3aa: CASSSSRDTLREQYF
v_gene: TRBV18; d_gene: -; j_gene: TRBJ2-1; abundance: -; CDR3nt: TGTGCCAGCTCACCACTACAGGCCACCTACAATGAGCAGTTCTTC; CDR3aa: CASSPLQATYNEQFF
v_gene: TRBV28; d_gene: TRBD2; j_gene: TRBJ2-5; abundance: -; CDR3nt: TGTGCCAGCAGTTTATCCCAGCGGGAGGTTGCAGAGACCCAGTACTTC; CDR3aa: CASSLSQREVAETQYF
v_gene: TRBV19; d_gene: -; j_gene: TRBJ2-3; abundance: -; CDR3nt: TGTGCCAGTAGTATAGGGACAGCTGGCACAGATACGCAGTATTTT; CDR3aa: CASSIGTAGTDTQYF
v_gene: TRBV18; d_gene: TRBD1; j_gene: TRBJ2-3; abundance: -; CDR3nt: TGTGCCAGCTCGGCTGACAGGGGATGGGGCACAGATACGCAGTATTTT; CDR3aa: CASSADRGWGTDTQYF
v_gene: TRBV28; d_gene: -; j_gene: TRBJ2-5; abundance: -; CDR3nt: TGTGCCACAAAGAGAAGGGGTGGAGAGGAGACCCAGTACTTC; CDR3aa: CATKRRGGEETQYF
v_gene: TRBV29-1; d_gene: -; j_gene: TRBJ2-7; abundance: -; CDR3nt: TGCAGCGTTGCCCGTCGAACCGGCTACGAGCAGTACTTC; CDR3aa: CSVARRTGYEQYF
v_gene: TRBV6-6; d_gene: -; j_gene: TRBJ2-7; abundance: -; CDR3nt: TGTGCCAGCAGTTACTCTCACGAGCAGTACTTC; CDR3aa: CASSYSHEQYF
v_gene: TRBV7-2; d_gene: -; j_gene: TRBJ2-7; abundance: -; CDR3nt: TGTGCCAGCAGCGCCGACAGGTATATCTCCTACGAGCAGTACTTC; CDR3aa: CASSADRYISYEQYF
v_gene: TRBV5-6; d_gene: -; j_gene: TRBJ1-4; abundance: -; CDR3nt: TGTGCCAGCAGCTCTAAGACAGTTGTCCTCGAAAAACTGTTTTTT; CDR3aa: CASSSKTVVLEKLFF
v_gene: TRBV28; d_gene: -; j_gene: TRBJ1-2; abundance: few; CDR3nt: TGTGCCAGCCTTCTAAACAGGGAGGATGGCTACACCTTC; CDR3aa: CASLLNREDGYTF
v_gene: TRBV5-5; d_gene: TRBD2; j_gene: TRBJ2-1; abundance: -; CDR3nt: TGTGCCAGCAGCTTCCAAAGCGGGATTTGGAATGAGCAGTTCTTC; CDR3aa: CASSFQSGIWNEQFF
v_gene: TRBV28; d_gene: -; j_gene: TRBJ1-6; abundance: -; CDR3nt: TGTGCCAGCAGAAGACAGGAGGTCTATAATTCACCCCTCCACTTT; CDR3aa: CASRRQEVYNSPLHF
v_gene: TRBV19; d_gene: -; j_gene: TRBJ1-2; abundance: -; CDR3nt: TGTGCCAGTTCCCCCCAGGGGAACTATGGCTACACCTTC; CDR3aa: CASSPQGNYGYTF
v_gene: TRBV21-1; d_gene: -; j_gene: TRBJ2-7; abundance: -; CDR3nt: TGTGCCAGCAGAAAAGAAACCATACACGGCTACGAGCAGTACTTC; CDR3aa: CASRKETIHGYEQYF
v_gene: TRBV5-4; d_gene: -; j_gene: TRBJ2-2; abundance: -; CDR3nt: TGTGCCAGCAGCTCCAAGACCCCGGGCACCGGGGAGCTGTTTTTT; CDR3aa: CASSSKTPGTGELFF
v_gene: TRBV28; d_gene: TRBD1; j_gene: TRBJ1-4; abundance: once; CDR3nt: TGTGCCAGCAAAGCACGACAGGGAAATGAAAAACTGTTTTTT; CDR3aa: CASKARQGNEKLFF
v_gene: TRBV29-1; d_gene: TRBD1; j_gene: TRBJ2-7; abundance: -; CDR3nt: TGCAGCGTTGACCGACAAGGACAGGGCTCCTACGAGCAGTACTTC; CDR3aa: CSVDRQGQGSYEQYF
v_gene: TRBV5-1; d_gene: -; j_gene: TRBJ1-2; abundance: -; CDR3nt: TGCGCCAGCAGCCTCCCCGGGGCTGGCTACACCTTC; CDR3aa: CASSLPGAGYTF
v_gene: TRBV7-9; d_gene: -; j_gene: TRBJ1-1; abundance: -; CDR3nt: TGTGCCAGCAGCTTACAGGCGGGGAACACTGAAGCTTTCTTT; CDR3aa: CASSLQAGNTEAFF
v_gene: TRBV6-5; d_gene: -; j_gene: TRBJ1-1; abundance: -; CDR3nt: TGTGCCAGCAGTTACTCGATTACAGGGACGGCCACTGAAGCTTTCTTT; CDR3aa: CASSYSITGTATEAFF
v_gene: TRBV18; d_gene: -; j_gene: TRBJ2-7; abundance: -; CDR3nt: TGTGCCAGCTCACCACCGTCCCGCTCCTACGAGCAGTACTTC; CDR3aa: CASSPPSRSYEQYF
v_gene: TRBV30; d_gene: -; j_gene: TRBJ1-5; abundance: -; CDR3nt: TGTGCCTGGAGTGTACTAGGGCAGCGACATCAGCCCCAGCATTTT; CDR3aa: CAWSVLGQRHQPQHF
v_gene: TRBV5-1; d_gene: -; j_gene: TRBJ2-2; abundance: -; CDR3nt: TGCGCCAGCAGCCCACTCTTCACCGGGGAGCTGTTTTTT; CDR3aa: CASSPLFTGELFF
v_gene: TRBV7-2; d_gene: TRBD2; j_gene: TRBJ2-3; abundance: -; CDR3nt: TGTGCCAGCAGCTTATATCCCCCTTCTAGCGGGGGGCCCCGCCATACGCAGTATTTT; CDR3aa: CASSLYPPSSGGPRHTQYF
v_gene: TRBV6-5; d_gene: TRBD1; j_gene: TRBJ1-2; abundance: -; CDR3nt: TGTGCCAGCAGTACAGGGGGCTATGGCTACACCTTC; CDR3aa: CASSTGGYGYTF
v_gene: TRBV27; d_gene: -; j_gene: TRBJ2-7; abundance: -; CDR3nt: TGTGCCAGCAGCCCCCCGGGGGAGCAGTACTTC; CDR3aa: CASSPPGEQYF
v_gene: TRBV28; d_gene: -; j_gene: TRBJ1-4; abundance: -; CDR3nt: TGTGCCAGCAGTTTAACGGTCGGACGACAAAAAGCTAATGAAAAACTGTTTTTT; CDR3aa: CASSLTVGRQKANEKLFF